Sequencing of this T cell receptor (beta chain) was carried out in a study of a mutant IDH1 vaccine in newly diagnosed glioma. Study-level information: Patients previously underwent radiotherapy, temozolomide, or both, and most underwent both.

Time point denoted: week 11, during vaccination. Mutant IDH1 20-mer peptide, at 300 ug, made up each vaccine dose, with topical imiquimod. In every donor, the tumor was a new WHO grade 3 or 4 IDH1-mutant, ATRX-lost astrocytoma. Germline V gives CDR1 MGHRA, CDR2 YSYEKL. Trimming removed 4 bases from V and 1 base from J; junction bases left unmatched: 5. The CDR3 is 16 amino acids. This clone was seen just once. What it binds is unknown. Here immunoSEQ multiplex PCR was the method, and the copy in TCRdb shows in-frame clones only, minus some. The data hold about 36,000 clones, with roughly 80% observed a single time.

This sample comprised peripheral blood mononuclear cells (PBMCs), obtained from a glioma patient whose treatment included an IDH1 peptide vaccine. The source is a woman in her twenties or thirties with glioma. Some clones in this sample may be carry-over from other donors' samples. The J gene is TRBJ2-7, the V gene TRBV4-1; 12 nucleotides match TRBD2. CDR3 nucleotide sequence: TGCGCCAGCAGCCTAATGCTAGCGGGAGGGTCCTACGAGCAGTACTTC. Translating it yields CASSLMLAGGSYEQYF.